The 19 T cell receptor beta chains in this list originate from one sample, sequenced in a study of identical twins. TCRdb re-analysed the 5' RACE reads in MiXCR, keeping a single row per CDR3 protein. Found here are 1.5 million to 2 million distinct CDR3 sequences, more than 30% of them singletons; the top ten hold around 0.3%. The sequenced sample consisted of cord blood. These receptors all stem from a newborn girl in good health.

The chain uses TRBV20-1 and TRBJ1-6; 8 nucleotides agree with TRBD1. This CDR3 is 17 amino acids long. J gave up 0 bases and V 1 base, and 5 bases lay outside the gene matches. CDR1 and CDR2 from the germline V gene are DFQATT and SNEGSKA (reference sequence). The CDR3: CSARVTGTGSYNSPLHF. The CDR3 DNA follows: TGCAGTGCTAGAGTGACGGGGACAGGCTCCTATAATTCACCCCTCCACTTT.

Only a few counts were recorded for this clonotype. V and J are TRBV5-1 and TRBJ2-4; a possible D gene is TRBD2 (5 bases). The DNA matches TRBJ2-7 better at its end, which makes the J call doubtful. Germline CDR1 reads SGHRS; CDR2 reads YFSETQ. This CDR3 spans 15 amino acids. CDR3 in amino acids: CASSLGSQPAYEQYF. CDR3 sequence (DNA): TGCGCCAGCAGCCTTGGGAGCCAACCGGCTTACGAGCAGTACTTC.

The V and J genes are TRBV6-6 and TRBJ1-5; D not certain. The CDR3 is 11 residues long. Germline CDR1 reads MNHNY; CDR2 reads SVGAGI (reference sequence). Trimming cost V 8 bases and J 4 bases, with 6 bases left between them. CDR3 sequence reads: CASGNNQPQHF. CDR3 DNA sequence: TGTGCCAGCGGGAATAATCAGCCCCAGCATTTT.

The J gene is TRBJ2-3, the V gene TRBV7-2, with D possibly TRBD2 on 6 matching bases. The V and J ends lost 1 base and 4 bases respectively, with 12 bases between them. Germline V lookup: CDR1 SGHTA, CDR2 FQGNSA. The CDR3 is 15 amino acids. CDR3 amino acids: CASSLGPSVADTQYF. The CDR3 DNA reads TGTGCCAGCAGCTTAGGCCCTAGCGTCGCAGATACGCAGTATTTT.

This clonotype was seen a handful of times. This chain connects TRBV5-1 to TRBJ2-3; a weak D match, TRBD1 (5 bases). This CDR3 comprises 16 residues. The germline gives CDR1 SGHRS, CDR2 YFSETQ. The V end lost 7 bases, the J end lost 4 bases, and 22 bases lay between the germline ends. The CDR3 DNA sequence: TGCGCCAGCCGCCCGAAAGGGCCACAGGCCCCAGATACGCAGTATTTT. Amino acids: CASRPKGPQAPDTQYF. The full variable domain, completed using reference TRBV5-1 and TRBJ2-3, is KAGVTQTPRYLIKTRGQQVTLSCSPISGHRSVSWYQQTPGQGLQFLFEYFSETQRNKGNFPGRFSGRQFSNSRSEMNVSTLELGDSALYLCASRPKGPQAPDTQYFGPGTRLTVL.

This clonotype has only a few counts. This chain connects TRBV2 to TRBJ2-4; 9 nucleotides align to TRBD2. V shed 6 bases, J shed 5 bases, and the junction held 8 bases outside the gene matches. CDR3 size: 15 residues. Germline V gene data show CDR1 as SNHLY and CDR2 as FYNNEI. The CDR3 region is CASSLVSGRENIQYF. The CDR3 nucleotides are TGTGCCAGCAGCCTAGTTAGCGGGAGAGAAAACATTCAGTACTTC.

The V and J genes are TRBV7-9 and TRBJ2-7, with TRBD2 identical over 7 bases. V lost 4 bases and J lost 3; bases outside the gene matches: 9. This CDR3 has 15 amino acids. The germline CDR1 and CDR2 sequences are SEHNR and FQNEAQ (reference sequence). The CDR3 nucleotides read TGTGCCAGCAGCTCGGCAGTGGTAGCGGGCTACGAGCAGTACTTC. It translates to CASSSAVVAGYEQYF.

This clonotype appeared a single time. The V gene is TRBV6-2 or TRBV6-3, the J gene TRBJ2-5; a possible D gene is TRBD1 (7 bases). V was clipped by 5 bases and J by 5 bases, with 24 bases between them. Germline V gene sequence: CDR1 MNHEY, CDR2 SVGEGT. CDR3 length: 17 amino acids. CDR3 sequence reads: CASSDRKVQGGYETQYF. For the CDR3, the DNA is TGTGCCAGCAGTGACCGAAAAGTTCAGGGGGGCTATGAGACCCAGTACTTC.

This clonotype has more than one count but fewer than ten. One end of the junction is discordant with germline, which a read error may explain. The V call is TRBV5-1, the J call TRBJ2-7; D ambiguous. The CDR3 is 15 amino acids. Germline-derived CDR1 and CDR2 are SGHRS and YFSETQ. This CDR3 reads CASRLAGTPSYEQYF. The CDR3 region has the DNA TGCGCCAGCAGGTTGGCCGGAACACCTTCCTACGAGCAGTACTTC.

The genes are TRBV9 and TRBJ2-7, with TRBD2 matching 10 bases. The CDR3 sequence is 16 residues long. V trimming: 3 bases; J trimming: 4 bases; junction bases outside the gene matches: 10. CDR1 and CDR2 (germline): SGDLS, YYNGEE. This CDR3 reads CASSATSGIYPYEQYF. The CDR3 DNA follows: TGTGCCAGCAGCGCCACTAGCGGGATTTACCCATACGAGCAGTACTTC.

This chain joins TRBV10-3 and TRBJ1-2; 7 positions match TRBD1. In germline, CDR1 is ENHRY, CDR2 SYGVKD. The CDR3 has 14 residues. The V segment lost 0 bases and the J segment 8 bases; nucleotides outside the gene matches: 6. CDR3 sequence reads: CAISESGTVGGYTF. CDR3 nucleotide sequence: TGTGCCATCAGTGAGTCCGGGACAGTAGGAGGCTACACCTTC.

The rearrangement links TRBV27 to TRBJ2-5; TRBD1 matches at 7 bases. The ends lost 5 bases at V and 11 bases at J; junction bases unmatched: 11. In germline, CDR1 is MNHEY, CDR2 SMNVEV (reference sequence). The length of the CDR3 is 13 residues. The CDR3 bases are TGTGCCAGCAGTAGACAGGGCGCTTCTGAGCAGTACTTC. Translation: CASSRQGASEQYF.

The rearrangement joins TRBV27 to TRBJ2-5; perhaps TRBD1 as D (6 bases). The closer fit of TRBJ2-7 to the DNA end suggests the J call may be wrong. The V gene's germline CDR1 is MNHEY and CDR2 SMNVEV (reference sequence). The CDR3 spans 14 residues. This CDR3 is CASSPTGHLYEQYF. In nucleotides, the CDR3 is TGTGCCAGCAGCCCAACGGGACACCTCTACGAGCAGTACTTC.

This chain uses TRBV5-1 with TRBJ1-1; D might be TRBD1 (6 bases). Trimming took 1 base from V and 1 from J, leaving 11 bases between them. The CDR3 is 15 residues long. Germline V lookup: CDR1 SGHRS, CDR2 YFSETQ. The CDR3 coding sequence is TGCGCCAGCAGCTTGATTAGGGGGGCGAACACTGAAGCTTTCTTT. Amino acid sequence: CASSLIRGANTEAFF.

This clonotype appeared once. Just one base apart from a much larger clone, this may be a read error. The chain is built from TRBV5-1 and TRBJ2-3; 10 nucleotides match TRBD1. The length of the CDR3 is 16 residues. V was clipped by 3 bases and J by 1 base; unmatched bases: 5. Germline V gene data show CDR1 as SGHRS and CDR2 as YFSETQ. The CDR3 coding sequence is TGCGCCAGCAGCTGGGCCGGGACAGGGGGCACAGATACGCAGTATTTT. Translating gives CASSWAGTGGTDTQYF. Based on the CDR3 plus reference TRBV5-1 and TRBJ2-3, the full variable domain is KAGVTQTPRYLIKTRGQQVTLSCSPISGHRSVSWYQQTPGQGLQFLFEYFSETQRNKGNFPGRFSGRQFSNSRSEMNVSTLELGDSALYLCASSWAGTGGTDTQYFGPGTRLTVL.

The sample holds a few counts of this clonotype. This sequence joins TRBV11-1 and TRBJ2-5; 13 positions match TRBD2. The CDR3 totals 14 residues. After removal of 7 bases from V and 11 bases from J, the junction contained 10 bases not matched to a gene. The germline gives CDR1 SGHAT, CDR2 FQDESV (reference sequence). For the CDR3, the DNA is TGTGCCAGCACCCAGGGACTAGCGGGGAATGAGCAGTACTTC. This sequence encodes CASTQGLAGNEQYF.

A few counts support this clonotype. J is TRBJ2-3 and V is TRBV5-1; maybe TRBD2 (5 bases). V lost 2 bases to trimming and J lost 8 bases, with 12 bases between them. The length of the CDR3 is 13 residues. Germline V CDR1 and CDR2: SGHRS, YFSETQ. The CDR3: CASSLGLAGTQYF. As DNA, the CDR3 is TGCGCCAGCAGCTTAGGACTGGCAGGTACGCAGTATTTT.

The V call is TRBV4-2, the J call TRBJ1-2; TRBD1 agrees at 9 bases. J was trimmed by 1 base and V by 3 bases; bases with no gene match: 12. Germline V gene data show CDR1 as LGHNA and CDR2 as YNFKEQ. CDR3 length: 18 amino acids. The CDR3 DNA sequence: TGTGCCAGCAGCCAGCCCGGACAGGGGTTGCATTATAACTATGGCTACACCTTC. Protein sequence: CASSQPGQGLHYNYGYTF.

This chain uses TRBV12-3 or TRBV12-4 with TRBJ2-1; no definite D call. Trimming removed 4 bases from V and 9 bases from J, with 16 bases in between. The CDR3 is 14 amino acids. The CDR3 DNA reads as TGTGCCAGCAGTTACGTATTTCCTTTCTCTGAGCAGTTCTTC. Translation gives CASSYVFPFSEQFF.